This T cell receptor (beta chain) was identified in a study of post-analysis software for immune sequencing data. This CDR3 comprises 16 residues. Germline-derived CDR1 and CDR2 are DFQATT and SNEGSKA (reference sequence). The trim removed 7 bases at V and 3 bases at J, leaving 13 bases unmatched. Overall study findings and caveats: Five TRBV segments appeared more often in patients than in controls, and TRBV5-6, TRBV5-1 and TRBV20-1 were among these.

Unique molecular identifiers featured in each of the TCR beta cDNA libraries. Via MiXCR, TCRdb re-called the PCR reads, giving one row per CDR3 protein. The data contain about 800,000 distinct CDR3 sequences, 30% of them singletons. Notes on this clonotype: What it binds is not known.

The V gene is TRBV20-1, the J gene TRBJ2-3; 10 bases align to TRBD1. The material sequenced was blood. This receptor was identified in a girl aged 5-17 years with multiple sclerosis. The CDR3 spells CSVGTGVFGSTDTQYF. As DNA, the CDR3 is TGCAGTGTCGGGACAGGGGTTTTCGGCTCTACAGATACGCAGTATTTT.